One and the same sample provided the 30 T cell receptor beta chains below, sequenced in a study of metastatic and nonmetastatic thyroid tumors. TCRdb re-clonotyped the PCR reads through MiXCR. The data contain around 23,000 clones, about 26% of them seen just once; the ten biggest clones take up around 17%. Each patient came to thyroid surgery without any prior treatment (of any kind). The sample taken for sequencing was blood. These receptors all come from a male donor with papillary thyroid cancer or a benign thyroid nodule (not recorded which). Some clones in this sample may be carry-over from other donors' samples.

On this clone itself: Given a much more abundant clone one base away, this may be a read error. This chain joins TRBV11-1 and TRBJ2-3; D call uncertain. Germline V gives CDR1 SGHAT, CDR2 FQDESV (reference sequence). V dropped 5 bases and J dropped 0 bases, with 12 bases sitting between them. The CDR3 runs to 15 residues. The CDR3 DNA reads TGTGCCAGCAGCCCGAGTACCGGTAGCACAGATACGCAGTATTTT. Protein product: CASSPSTGSTDTQYF.

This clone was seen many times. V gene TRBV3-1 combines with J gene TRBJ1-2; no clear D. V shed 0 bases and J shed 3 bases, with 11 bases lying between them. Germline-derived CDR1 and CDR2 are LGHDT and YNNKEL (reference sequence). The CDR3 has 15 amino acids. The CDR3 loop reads CASSQDQAAHYGYTF. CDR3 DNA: TGTGCCAGCAGCCAAGATCAGGCAGCCCACTATGGCTACACCTTC.

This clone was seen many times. The CDR3: CASSYRGFGNQPQHF. For the CDR3, the DNA is TGTGCCAGCAGTTACAGGGGGTTTGGCAATCAGCCCCAGCATTTT. The chain is built from TRBV6-2 or TRBV6-3 and TRBJ1-5; D may be TRBD1 (6 bases). The CDR3 is 15 residues long. Trimming shortened V by 2 bases and J by 2 bases, and 10 bases separated the two germline ends. Germline CDR1 is MNHEY and CDR2 is SVGEGT.

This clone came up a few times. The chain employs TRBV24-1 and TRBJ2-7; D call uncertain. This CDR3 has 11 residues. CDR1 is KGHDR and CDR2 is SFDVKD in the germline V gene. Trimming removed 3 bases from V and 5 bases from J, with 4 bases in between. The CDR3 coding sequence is TGTGCCACCAGTGATGACAACGAGCAGTACTTC. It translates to CATSDDNEQYF.

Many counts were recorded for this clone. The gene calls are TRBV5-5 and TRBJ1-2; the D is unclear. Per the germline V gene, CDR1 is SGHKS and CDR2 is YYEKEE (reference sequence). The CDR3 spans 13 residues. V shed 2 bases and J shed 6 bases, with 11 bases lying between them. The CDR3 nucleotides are TGTGCCAGCAGCTTCCGGACGGCGGATGGCTACACCTTC. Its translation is CASSFRTADGYTF.

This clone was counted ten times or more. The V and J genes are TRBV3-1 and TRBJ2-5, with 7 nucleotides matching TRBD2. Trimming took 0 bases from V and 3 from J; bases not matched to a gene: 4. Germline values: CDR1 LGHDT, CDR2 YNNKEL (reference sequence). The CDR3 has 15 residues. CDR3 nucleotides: TGTGCCAGCAGCCAAGAGTACAGCGGGAAAGAGACCCAGTACTTC. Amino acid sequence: CASSQEYSGKETQYF.

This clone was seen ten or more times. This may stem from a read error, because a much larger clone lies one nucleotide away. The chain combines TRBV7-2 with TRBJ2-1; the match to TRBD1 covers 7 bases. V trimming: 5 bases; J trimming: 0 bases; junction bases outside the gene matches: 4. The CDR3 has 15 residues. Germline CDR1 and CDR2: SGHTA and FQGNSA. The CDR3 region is CASSPGDSSYNEQFF. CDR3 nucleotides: TGTGCCAGCAGCCCCGGGGACAGCTCCTACAATGAGCAGTTCTTC.

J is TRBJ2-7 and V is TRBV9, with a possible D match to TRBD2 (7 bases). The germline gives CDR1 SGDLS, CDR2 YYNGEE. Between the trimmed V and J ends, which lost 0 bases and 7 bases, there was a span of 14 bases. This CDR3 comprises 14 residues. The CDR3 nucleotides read TGTGCCAGCAGCGTAGCGGGAGGCCAGGGGGAGCAGTACTTC. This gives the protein CASSVAGGQGEQYF. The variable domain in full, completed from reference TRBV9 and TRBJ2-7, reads DSGVTQTPKHLITATGQRVTLRCSPRSGDLSVYWYQQSLDQGLQFLIQYYNGEERAKGNILERFSAQQFPDLHSELNLSSLELGDSALYFCASSVAGGQGEQYFGPGTRLTVT.

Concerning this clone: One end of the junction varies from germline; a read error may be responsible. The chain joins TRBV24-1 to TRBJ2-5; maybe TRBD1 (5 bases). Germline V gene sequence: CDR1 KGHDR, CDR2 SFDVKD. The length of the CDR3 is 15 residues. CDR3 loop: CASSDRNSYQETQYF. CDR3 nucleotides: TGTGCCTCCAGTGACAGAAACAGCTACCAAGAGACCCAGTACTTC.

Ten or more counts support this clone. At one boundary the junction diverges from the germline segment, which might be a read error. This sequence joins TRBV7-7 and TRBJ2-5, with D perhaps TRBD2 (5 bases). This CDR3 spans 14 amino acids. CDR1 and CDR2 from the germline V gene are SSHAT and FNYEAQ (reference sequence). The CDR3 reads CASSKDSGRETQYF. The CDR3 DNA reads TGTGCTAGCAGCAAGGACTCAGGTAGAGAGACCCAGTACTTC.

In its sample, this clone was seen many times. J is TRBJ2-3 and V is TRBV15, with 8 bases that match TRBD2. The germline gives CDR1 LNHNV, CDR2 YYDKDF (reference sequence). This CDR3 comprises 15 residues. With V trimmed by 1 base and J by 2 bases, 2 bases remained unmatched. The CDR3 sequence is CATSRVAGTTDTQYF. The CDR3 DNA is TGTGCCACCAGCAGAGTAGCGGGAACCACAGATACGCAGTATTTT.

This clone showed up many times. Here the CDR3 reads CASSLADVPEQFF. CDR3 in DNA: TGTGCCAGCAGCTTGGCGGACGTCCCCGAGCAGTTCTTC. The chain employs TRBV7-9 and TRBJ2-1; no firm D call. Germline CDR1 SEHNR, CDR2 FQNEAQ (reference sequence). The length of the CDR3 is 13 residues. Deletions cut 3 bases from V and 10 bases from J, with 13 bases between.

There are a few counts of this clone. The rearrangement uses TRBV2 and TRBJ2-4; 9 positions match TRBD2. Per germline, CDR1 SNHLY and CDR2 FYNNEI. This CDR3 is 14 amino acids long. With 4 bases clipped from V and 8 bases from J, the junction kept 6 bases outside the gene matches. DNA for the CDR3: TGTGCCAGCAGTGTTAGCGGGAGTAGGGACATTCAGTACTTC. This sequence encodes CASSVSGSRDIQYF.

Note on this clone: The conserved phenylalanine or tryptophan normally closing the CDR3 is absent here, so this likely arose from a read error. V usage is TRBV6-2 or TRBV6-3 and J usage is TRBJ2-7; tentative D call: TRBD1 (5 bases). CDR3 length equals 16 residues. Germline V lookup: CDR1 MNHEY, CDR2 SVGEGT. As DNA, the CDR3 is TGTGCAAGCAGTCGACATCTCGGACATGGGGCCCACGAGCAGTACTTG. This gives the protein CASSRHLGHGAHEQYL.

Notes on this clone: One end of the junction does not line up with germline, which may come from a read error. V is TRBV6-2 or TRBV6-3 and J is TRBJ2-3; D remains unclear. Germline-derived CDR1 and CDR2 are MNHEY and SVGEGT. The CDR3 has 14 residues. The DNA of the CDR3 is TGTGGCAGCAGTTTCGGACGGCCCACAGATACGCAGGATTTT. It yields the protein CGSSFGRPTDTQDF.

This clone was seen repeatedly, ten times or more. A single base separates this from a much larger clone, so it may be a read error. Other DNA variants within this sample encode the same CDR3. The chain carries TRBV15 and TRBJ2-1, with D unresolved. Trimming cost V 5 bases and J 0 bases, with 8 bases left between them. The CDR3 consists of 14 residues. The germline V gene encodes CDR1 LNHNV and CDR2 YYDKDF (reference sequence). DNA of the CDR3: TGTGCCACCAGCCTCGCGCGCTCCTACAATGAGCAGTTCTTC. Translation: CATSLARSYNEQFF.

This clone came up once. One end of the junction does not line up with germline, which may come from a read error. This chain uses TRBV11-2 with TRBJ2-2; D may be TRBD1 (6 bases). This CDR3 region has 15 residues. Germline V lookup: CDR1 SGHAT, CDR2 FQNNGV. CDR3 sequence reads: CTSSLRGYVTGELFF. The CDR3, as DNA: TGTACCAGCAGCCTCAGGGGATATGTTACCGGGGAGCTGTTTTTT.

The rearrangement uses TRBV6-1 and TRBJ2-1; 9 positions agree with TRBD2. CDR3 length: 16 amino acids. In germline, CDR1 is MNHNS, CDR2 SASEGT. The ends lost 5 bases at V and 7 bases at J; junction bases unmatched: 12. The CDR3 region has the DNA TGTGCCAGCAGTCCCTTGACTAGCGGAGAGGGAAATGAGCAGTTCTTC. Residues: CASSPLTSGEGNEQFF.

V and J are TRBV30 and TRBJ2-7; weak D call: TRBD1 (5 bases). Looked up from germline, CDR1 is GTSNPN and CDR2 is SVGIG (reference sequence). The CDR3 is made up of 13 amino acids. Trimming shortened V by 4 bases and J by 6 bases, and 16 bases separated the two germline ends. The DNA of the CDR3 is TGTGCCTGGAATATGGGCAGGGTAAGCGAGCAGTACTTC. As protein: CAWNMGRVSEQYF.

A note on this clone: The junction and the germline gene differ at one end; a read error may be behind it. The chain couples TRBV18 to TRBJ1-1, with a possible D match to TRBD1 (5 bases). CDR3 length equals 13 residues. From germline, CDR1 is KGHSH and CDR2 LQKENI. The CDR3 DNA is TGTGCGAGCTCACCAGGGCTTGGCGCGGAAGATTTCTTT. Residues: CASSPGLGAEDFF.

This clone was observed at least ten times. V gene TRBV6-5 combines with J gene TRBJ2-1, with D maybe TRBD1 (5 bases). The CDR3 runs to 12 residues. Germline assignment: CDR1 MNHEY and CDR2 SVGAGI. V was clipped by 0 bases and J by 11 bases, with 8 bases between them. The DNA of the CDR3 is TGTGCCAGCAGTTACTCGCGACAGAAGCAGTTCTTC. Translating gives CASSYSRQKQFF.

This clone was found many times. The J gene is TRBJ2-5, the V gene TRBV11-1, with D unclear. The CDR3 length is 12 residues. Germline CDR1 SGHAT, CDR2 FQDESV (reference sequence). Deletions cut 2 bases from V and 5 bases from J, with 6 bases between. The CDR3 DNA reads TGTGCCAGCAGCTTACGAAAGGAGACCCAGTACTTC. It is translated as CASSLRKETQYF.

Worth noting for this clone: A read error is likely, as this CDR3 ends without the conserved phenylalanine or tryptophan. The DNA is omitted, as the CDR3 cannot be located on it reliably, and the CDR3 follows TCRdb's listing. CDR3 sequence reads: CASSFGGPTETQII. The chain has TRBV6-5 and TRBJ2-3; whether TRBD2, the table's D call, matches the DNA was not checked. Germline lookup yields CDR1 MNHEY and CDR2 SVGAGI. The CDR3 is made up of 14 amino acids, end residues included.

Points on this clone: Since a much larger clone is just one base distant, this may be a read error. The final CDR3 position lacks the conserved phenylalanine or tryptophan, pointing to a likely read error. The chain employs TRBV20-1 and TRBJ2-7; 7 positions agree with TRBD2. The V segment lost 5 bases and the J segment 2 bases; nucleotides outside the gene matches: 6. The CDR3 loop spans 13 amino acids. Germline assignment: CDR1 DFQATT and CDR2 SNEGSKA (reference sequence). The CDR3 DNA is TGCAGTGCTCCTAGCGGCCCCACCTACGAGCAGTACCTC. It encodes CSAPSGPTYEQYL.

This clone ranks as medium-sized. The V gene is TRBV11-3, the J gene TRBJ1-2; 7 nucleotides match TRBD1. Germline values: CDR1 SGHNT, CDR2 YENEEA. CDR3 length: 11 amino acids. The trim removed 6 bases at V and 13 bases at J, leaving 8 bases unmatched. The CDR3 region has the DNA TGTGCCAGCAGTAAAACAGGGGTGGCCACCTTC. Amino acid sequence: CASSKTGVATF.

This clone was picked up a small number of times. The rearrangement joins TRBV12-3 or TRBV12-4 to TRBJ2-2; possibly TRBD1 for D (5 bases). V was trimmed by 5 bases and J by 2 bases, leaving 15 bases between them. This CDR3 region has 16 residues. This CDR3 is CASSATGACNTGELFF. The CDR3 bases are TGTGCCAGCAGTGCCACTGGGGCATGTAACACCGGGGAGCTGTTTTTT.

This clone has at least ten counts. In DNA, the CDR3 is TGTGCCAGCAGCCAAGTCCACATTCTGATGAACACTGAAGCTTTCTTT. Its translation: CASSQVHILMNTEAFF. The chain employs TRBV4-2 and TRBJ1-1; D gene ambiguous. Deletions cut 1 base from V and 0 bases from J, with 12 bases between. CDR3 length equals 16 residues. Germline V gene data show CDR1 as LGHNA and CDR2 as YNFKEQ.

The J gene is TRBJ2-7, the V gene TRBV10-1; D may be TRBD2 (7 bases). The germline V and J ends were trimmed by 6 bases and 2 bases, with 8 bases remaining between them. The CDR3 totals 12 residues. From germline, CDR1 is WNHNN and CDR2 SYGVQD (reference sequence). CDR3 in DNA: TGCGCCAGCAGGGGGGGGCCCTACGAGCAGTACTTC. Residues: CASRGGPYEQYF.

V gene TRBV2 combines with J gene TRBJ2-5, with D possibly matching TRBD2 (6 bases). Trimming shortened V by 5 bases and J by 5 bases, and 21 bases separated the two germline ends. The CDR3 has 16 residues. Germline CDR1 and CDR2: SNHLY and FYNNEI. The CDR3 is CASSPFSGGGPETQYF. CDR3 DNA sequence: TGTGCCAGCAGTCCCTTCAGCGGTGGAGGGCCCGAGACCCAGTACTTC.

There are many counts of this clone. In DNA form, the CDR3 reads TGTGCCAGCAGCCCAACGCCTGGAAACACCATATATTTT. Translation: CASSPTPGNTIYF. This chain connects TRBV28 to TRBJ1-3; D call uncertain. The CDR3 loop spans 13 amino acids. CDR1 and CDR2 from the germline V gene are MDHEN and SYDVKM. The V end lost 6 bases, the J end lost 2 bases, and 8 bases lay between the germline ends.